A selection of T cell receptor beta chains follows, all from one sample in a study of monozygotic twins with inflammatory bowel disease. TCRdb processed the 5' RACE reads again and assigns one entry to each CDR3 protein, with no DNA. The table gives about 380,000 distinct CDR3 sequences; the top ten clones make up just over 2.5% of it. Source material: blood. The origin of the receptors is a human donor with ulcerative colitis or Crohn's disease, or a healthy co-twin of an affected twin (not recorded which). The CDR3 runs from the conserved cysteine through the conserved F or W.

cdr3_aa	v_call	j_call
CASSQEVEQGALVTHTDTQYF	TRBV14	TRBJ2-3
CSARDSGGGINEQFF	TRBV20-1	TRBJ2-1
CASNTGTVYNEQFF	TRBV7-9	TRBJ2-1
CASSLGKTGSYGNTIYF	TRBV5-1	TRBJ1-3
CASSLSYSGGAYSEQYF	TRBV5-6	TRBJ2-7
CASSSTGGSYNSPLHF	TRBV7-9	TRBJ1-6
CASIVNGLAHYGYTF	TRBV7-2	TRBJ1-2
CASSQDARGEVQFF	TRBV3-1	TRBJ2-1
CASSQVGDRDQPQHF	TRBV4-1	TRBJ1-5
CASSSRNSNLNTGELFF	TRBV7-6	TRBJ2-2
CATSDPTGLQETQYF	TRBV24-1	TRBJ2-5
CASSLPWQGSLNTEAFF	TRBV5-1	TRBJ1-1
CASCPGGQGNTDTQYF	TRBV19	TRBJ2-3
CASSLYLAGNSGANVLTF	TRBV5-1	TRBJ2-6
CASSLGMDREKLFF	TRBV5-6	TRBJ1-4
CSVEPPPGQGLSSNQPQHF	TRBV29-1	TRBJ1-5
CASRKPGQTYEQYF	TRBV6-6	TRBJ2-7
CASSLSGSHYEQYF	TRBV5-4	TRBJ2-7
CASSPGQFYGYTF	TRBV6-2/TRBV6-3	TRBJ1-2
CASSLGLAGTYEQYF	TRBV5-6	TRBJ2-7
CASSPTSAHSYEQYF	TRBV18	TRBJ2-7
CASSFGVAGNLNTEAFF	TRBV7-9	TRBJ1-1
CASSQGDNYEQYF	TRBV3-1	TRBJ2-7
CASSSGLGQETQYF	TRBV6-5	TRBJ2-5
CASSPSRRTGSTDTQYF	TRBV28	TRBJ2-3
CATSSVAGELFF	TRBV24-1	TRBJ2-2
CASSEENQETQYF	TRBV6-1	TRBJ2-5
CASSRTSGGRYNEQFF	TRBV12-3/TRBV12-4	TRBJ2-1